This T cell receptor (beta chain) was identified in a study of CD8+ T cells in alopecia areata. Study background: The study gave tofacitinib for 6 to 18 months, then 6 months off drug. Study-wide results and limits: Across lesional scalp, and particularly alopecia totalis/universalis, clonality surpassed that of normal scalp. Patients showed less clear TCR sequence sharing than mice, possibly partly because of HLA diversity.

Extracted from the samples, RNA was reverse transcribed into cDNA to serve as the sequencing template. Assay: immunoSEQ multiplex PCR; the TCRdb copy retains only in-frame clones and omits some. The data show about 150,000 clones, roughly 48% seen once. The table lists this clone with a few counts. Antigen unknown. Sequencing used CD4+ T cells sorted from blood. This clonotype was sampled from a human donor with alopecia areata.

The CDR3 protein is CSVGSYPGTQYF. CDR3 DNA sequence: TGCAGCGTTGGATCCTACCCGGGGACCCAGTACTTC. The chain uses TRBV29-1 and TRBJ2-5; no definite D call. Trimming took 4 bases from V and 7 from J, leaving 13 bases between them. The germline V gene encodes CDR1 SQVTM and CDR2 ANQGSEA. The CDR3 consists of 12 residues.